This TCR beta chain was sequenced during a study of cytomegalovirus exposure and HLA in healthy donors. With 5 bases clipped from V and 5 bases from J, the junction kept 10 bases outside the gene matches. The CDR3 extends over 15 amino acids. Per germline, CDR1 SGHVS and CDR2 FNYEAQ. Both 60 Vbeta primers and 13 Jbeta primers went into the PCR. Repertoires were generated with immunoSEQ multiplex PCR, while TCRdb's copy carries only in-frame clones and drops some. This sample has about 120,000 clones, with around 70% found just once. The sample taken for sequencing was PBMCs. The chain employs TRBV7-6 and TRBJ2-5, with 8 bases identical to TRBD2. This clonotype was obtained from a woman between 50 and 59 years old in good health and CMV-seropositive. The CDR3 loop reads CASSESGLVAETQYF. DNA of the CDR3: TGTGCCAGCAGCGAATCGGGACTAGTTGCGGAGACCCAGTACTTC.